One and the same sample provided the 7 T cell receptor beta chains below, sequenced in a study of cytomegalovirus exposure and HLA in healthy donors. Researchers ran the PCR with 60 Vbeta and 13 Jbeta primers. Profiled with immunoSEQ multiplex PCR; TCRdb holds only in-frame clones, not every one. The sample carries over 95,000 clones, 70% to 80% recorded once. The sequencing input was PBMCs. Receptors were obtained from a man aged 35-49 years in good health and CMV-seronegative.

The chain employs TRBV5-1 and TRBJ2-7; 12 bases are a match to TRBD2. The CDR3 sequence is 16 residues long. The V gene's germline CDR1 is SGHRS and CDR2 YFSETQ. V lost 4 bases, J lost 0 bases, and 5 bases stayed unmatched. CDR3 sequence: CASSDGLAGSSYEQYF. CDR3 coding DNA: TGCGCCAGCAGCGACGGACTAGCGGGGAGCTCCTACGAGCAGTACTTC.

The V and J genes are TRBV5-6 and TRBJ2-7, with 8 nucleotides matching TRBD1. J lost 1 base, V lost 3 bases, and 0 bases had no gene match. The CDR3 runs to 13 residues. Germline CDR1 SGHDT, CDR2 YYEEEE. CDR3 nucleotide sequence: TGTGCCAGCAGCTGGACAGGGTCCTACGAGCAGTACTTC. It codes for CASSWTGSYEQYF.

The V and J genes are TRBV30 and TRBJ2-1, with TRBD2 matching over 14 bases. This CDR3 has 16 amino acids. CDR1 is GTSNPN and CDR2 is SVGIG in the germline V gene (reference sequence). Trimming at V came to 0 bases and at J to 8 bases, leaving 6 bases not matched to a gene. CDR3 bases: TGTGCCTGGAGTGTGGGACTAGCGGGAGCTGTAGATGAGCAGTTCTTC. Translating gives CAWSVGLAGAVDEQFF.

CDR3 residues: CASSIGTGAYEQYF. The CDR3 DNA sequence: TGTGCCAGCAGCATAGGGACGGGAGCCTACGAGCAGTACTTC. This rearrangement joins TRBV7-8 to TRBJ2-7; possible D gene TRBD2, 6 bases. The V end was cut by 5 bases, the J end by 2 bases, with 13 bases between. Germline V gene sequence: CDR1 SGHVS, CDR2 FQNEAQ. The CDR3 is 14 residues long.

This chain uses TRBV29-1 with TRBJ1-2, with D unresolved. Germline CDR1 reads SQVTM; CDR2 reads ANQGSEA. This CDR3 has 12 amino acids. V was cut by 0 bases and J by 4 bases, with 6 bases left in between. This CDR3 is CSVEDGGYGYTF. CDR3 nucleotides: TGCAGCGTTGAAGACGGAGGCTATGGCTACACCTTC.

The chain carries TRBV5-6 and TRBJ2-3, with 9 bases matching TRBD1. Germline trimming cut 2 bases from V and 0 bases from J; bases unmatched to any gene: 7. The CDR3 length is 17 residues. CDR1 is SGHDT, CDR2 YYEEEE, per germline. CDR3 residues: CASSFGDRAISTDTQYF. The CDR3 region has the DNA TGTGCCAGCAGCTTTGGGGACAGGGCTATAAGCACAGATACGCAGTATTTT.

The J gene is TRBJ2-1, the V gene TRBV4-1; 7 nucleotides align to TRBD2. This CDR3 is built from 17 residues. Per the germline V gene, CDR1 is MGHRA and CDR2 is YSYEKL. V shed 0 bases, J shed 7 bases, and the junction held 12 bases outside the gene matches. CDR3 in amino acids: CASSQDPAGRPVNEQFF. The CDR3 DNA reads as TGCGCCAGCAGCCAAGATCCGGCCGGGAGGCCCGTTAATGAGCAGTTCTTC.